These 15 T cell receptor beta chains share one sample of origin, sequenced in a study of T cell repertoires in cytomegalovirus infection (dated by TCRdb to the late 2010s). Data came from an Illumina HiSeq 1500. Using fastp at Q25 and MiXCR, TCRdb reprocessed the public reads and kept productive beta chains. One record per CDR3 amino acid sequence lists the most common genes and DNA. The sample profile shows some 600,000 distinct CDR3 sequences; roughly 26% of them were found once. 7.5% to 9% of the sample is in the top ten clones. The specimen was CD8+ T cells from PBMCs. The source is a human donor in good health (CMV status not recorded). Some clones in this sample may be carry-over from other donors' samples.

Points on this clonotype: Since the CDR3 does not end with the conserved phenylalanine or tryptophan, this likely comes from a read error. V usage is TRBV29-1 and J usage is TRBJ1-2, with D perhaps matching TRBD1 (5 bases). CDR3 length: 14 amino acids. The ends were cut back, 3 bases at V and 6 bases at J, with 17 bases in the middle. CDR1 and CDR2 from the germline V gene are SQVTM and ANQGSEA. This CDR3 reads CSVDKLGDGDGYTI. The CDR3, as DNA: TGCAGCGTTGATAAGTTAGGGGACGGGGATGGCTACACCATC.

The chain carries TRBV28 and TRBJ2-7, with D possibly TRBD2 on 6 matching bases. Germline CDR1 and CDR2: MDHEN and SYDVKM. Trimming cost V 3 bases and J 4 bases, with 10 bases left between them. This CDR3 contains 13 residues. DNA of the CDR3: TGTGCCAGCAGTTTTGGGCGGGGTTACGAGCAGTACGTC. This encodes CASSFGRGYEQYV.

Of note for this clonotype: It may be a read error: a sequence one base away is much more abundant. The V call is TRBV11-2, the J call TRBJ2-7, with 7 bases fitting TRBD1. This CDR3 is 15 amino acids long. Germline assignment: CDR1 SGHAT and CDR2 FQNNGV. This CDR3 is CVSSLGDSRPYEQYV. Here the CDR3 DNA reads TGTGTCAGCAGCTTGGGGGACAGCCGCCCCTACGAGCAGTACGTC.

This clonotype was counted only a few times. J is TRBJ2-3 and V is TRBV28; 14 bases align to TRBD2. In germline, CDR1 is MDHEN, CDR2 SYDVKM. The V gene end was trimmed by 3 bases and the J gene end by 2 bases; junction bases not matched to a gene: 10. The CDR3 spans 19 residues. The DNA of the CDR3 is TGTGCCAGCAGTTTCGGGACTAGCGGGGGCATTACCGTCACAGATACGCAGTATTTT. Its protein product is CASSFGTSGGITVTDTQYF.

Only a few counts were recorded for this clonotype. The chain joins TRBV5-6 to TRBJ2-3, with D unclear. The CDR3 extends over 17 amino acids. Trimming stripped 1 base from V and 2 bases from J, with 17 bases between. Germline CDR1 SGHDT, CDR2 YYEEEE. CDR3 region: CASSLSLADPFTDTQYF. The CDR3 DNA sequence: TGTGCCAGCAGCTTGTCGCTCGCGGACCCTTTCACAGATACGCAGTATTTT.

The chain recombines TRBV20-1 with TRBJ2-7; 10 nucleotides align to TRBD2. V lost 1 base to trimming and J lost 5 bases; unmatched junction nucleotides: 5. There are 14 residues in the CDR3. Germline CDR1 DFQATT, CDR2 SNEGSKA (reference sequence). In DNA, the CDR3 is TGCAGTGCTAGAGTACTAGCGGGGTTCGACGAGCAGTACTTC. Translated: CSARVLAGFDEQYF.

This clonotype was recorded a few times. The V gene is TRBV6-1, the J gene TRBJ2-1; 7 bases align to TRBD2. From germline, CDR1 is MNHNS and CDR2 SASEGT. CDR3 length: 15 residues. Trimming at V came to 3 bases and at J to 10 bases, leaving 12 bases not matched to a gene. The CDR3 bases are TGTGCCAGCAGTGAGAAGAGACTAGCTCAGGAGGAGCAGTTCTTC. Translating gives CASSEKRLAQEEQFF.

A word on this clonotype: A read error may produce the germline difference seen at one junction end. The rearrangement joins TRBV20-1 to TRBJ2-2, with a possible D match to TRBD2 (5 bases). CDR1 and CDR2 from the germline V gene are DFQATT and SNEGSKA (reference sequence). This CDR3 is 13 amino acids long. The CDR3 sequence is CSARETNTGELCF. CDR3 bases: TGCAGTGCTAGAGAGACTAACACCGGGGAGCTGTGTTTT.

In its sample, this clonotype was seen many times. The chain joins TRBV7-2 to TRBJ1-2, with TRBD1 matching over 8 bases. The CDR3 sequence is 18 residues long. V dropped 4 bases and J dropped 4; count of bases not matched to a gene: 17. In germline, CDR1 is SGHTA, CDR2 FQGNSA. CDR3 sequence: CASSSSLGRQQGVYGYTF. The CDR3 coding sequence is TGTGCCAGCAGCTCCTCCCTAGGCCGACAACAGGGGGTCTATGGCTACACCTTC.

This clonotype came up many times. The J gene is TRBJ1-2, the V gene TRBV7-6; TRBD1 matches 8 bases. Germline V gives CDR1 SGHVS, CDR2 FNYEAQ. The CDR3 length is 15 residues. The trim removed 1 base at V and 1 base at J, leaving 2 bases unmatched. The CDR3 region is CASSLGQGLNYGYTF. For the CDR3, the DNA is TGTGCCAGCAGCTTAGGACAGGGGCTTAACTATGGCTACACCTTC.

The CDR3 loop reads CASRAGLDTEAFF. The CDR3 DNA is TGTGCCAGCAGAGCGGGTTTGGACACTGAAGCTTTCTTT. This rearrangement joins TRBV6-2 or TRBV6-3 to TRBJ1-1; D is ambiguous. The CDR3 loop spans 13 amino acids. CDR1 is MNHEY and CDR2 is SVGEGT in the germline V gene. V lost 6 bases and J 3 bases, leaving 11 bases between the germline ends.

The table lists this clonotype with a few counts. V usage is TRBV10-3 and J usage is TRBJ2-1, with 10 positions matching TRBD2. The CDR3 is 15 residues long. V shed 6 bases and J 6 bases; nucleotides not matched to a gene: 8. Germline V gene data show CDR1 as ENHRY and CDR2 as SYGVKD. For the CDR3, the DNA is TGTGCCATCAGAACCGGGACTAGCGAAGTCAATGAGCAGTTCTTC. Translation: CAIRTGTSEVNEQFF.

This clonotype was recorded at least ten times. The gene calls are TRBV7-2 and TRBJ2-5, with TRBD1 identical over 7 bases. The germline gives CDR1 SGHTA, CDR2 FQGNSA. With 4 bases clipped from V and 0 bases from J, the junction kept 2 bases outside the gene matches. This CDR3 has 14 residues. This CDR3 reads CASSSRGYQETQYF. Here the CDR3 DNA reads TGTGCCAGCAGCTCCAGGGGGTACCAAGAGACCCAGTACTTC.

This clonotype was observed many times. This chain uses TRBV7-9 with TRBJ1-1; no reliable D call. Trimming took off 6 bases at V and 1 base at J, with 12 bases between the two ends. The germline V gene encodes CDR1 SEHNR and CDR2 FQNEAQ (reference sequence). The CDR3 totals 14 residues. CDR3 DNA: TGTGCCAGCAGGCCCCCAGGAAGGAACACTGAAGCTTTCTTT. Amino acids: CASRPPGRNTEAFF.

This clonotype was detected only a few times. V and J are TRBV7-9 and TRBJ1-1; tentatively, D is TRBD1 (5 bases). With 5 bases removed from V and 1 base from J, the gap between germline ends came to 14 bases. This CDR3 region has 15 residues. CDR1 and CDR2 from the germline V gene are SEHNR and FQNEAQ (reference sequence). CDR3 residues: CASSGPRDSNTEAFF. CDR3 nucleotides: TGTGCCAGCAGCGGGCCCAGGGACTCGAACACTGAAGCTTTCTTT.